Listed below are T cell receptor beta chains from one sample, sequenced in a study of blood T cell repertoires in COVID-19. TCRdb's copy holds only in-frame clones and misses some; the assay was immunoSEQ multiplex PCR. The profile covers around 95,000 clones, with less than 95% appearing a single time and around 5% taken by the ten largest. The specimen was peripheral blood. The receptor set was obtained from a man between 50 and 59 years old with acute or convalescent COVID-19. Both conserved end residues are part of each CDR3. The D gene is left open where the match is weak. Size is stated for part of the rows, as once, few or many counts, or as a class when the clone is expanded.

d_call,j_call,clone_size,v_call,cdr3_nt,cdr3_aa
.,TRBJ1-6,.,TRBV19,TGTGCCAGTAGTATTCGCAGGGGTGATTCCCCCCTCCACTTT,CASSIRRGDSPLHF
.,TRBJ1-2,.,TRBV15,TGTGCCACCAGCGTTGACAGTAATATGGGCTACACCTTC,CATSVDSNMGYTF
.,TRBJ2-1,.,TRBV4-1,TGCGCCAGCAGCCAAGCAAACCTAGTGGACTTGGCGGGTGAGCAGTTCTTC,CASSQANLVDLAGEQFF
.,TRBJ1-1,.,TRBV6-5,TGTGCCAGCAGAAGGGGGGGTGTAGCTTTCTTT,CASRRGGVAFF
TRBD2,TRBJ2-2,.,TRBV27,TGTGCCAGCGCCCCGGGACTAGCGGGAGGACACACCGGGGAGCTGTTTTTT,CASAPGLAGGHTGELFF
TRBD1,TRBJ2-7,.,TRBV7-2,TGTGCCAGCAGCCATGAGGGGGCTTCCTACGAGCAGTACTTC,CASSHEGASYEQYF
TRBD1,TRBJ2-2,.,TRBV6-2/TRBV6-3,TGTGCCAGCAGTTACCCCCGGGACAGGGGGCCGCGTACCGGGGAGCTGTTTTTT,CASSYPRDRGPRTGELFF
TRBD1,TRBJ2-7,.,TRBV7-2,TGTGCCAGCAGCCCGGACAGGGGGGCGGACGAGCAGTACTTC,CASSPDRGADEQYF
.,TRBJ1-3,.,TRBV6-5,TGTGCCAGCAGTTACTCTGACAGACCTGGAAACACCATATATTTT,CASSYSDRPGNTIYF
.,TRBJ2-3,.,TRBV6-5,TGTGCCACCCGTGTTATAGATACGCAGTATTTT,CATRVIDTQYF
TRBD2,TRBJ2-3,.,TRBV7-2,TGTGCCAGCAGCTTTATTGGACTAGCGGGAGGGCCGACAGATACGCAGTATTTT,CASSFIGLAGGPTDTQYF
TRBD1,TRBJ2-7,.,TRBV24-1,TGTGCCACCAGTGAGCATCAGGGGGCGTACGAGCAGTACTTC,CATSEHQGAYEQYF
.,TRBJ2-1,.,TRBV6-5,TGTGCCAGCACGTCCCCCTTCTACAATGAGCAGTTCTTC,CASTSPFYNEQFF
TRBD1,TRBJ2-3,.,TRBV4-2,TGTGCCAGCAGCCATGGACAGGGGGCTACAGATACGCAGTATTTT,CASSHGQGATDTQYF
.,TRBJ1-2,.,TRBV20-1,TGCAGTCTTGAGGTTAACTATGGCTACACCTTC,CSLEVNYGYTF
TRBD2,TRBJ2-3,.,TRBV5-1,TGCGCCAGCAGCCTCGGTCGACTAGCGGGAGAGCCAGATACGCAGTATTTT,CASSLGRLAGEPDTQYF
TRBD2,TRBJ2-7,.,TRBV7-2,TGTGCCAGCAGCTTAGGGCCAGCGGGAGTTTCTTACGAGCAGTACTTC,CASSLGPAGVSYEQYF
TRBD1,TRBJ1-2,.,TRBV6-4,TGTGCCAGCAGTGCCCAACCGGGACAGGGATATGGCTACACCTTC,CASSAQPGQGYGYTF
.,TRBJ1-4,.,TRBV6-5,TGTGCCAGCAGTTACGATGGGAGGGTTTGGGAAAAACTGTTTTTT,CASSYDGRVWEKLFF
.,TRBJ1-5,.,TRBV24-1,TGTGCCACCAGTGGCGAGGGAGGCAATCAGCCCCAGCATTTT,CATSGEGGNQPQHF
TRBD1,TRBJ1-4,.,TRBV11-2,TGTGCCAGCAGCTTAGGGAGGGGGCGGTCAACTAATGAAAAACTGTTTTTT,CASSLGRGRSTNEKLFF
.,TRBJ2-4,.,TRBV14,TGTGCCAGCTCGACAGTAGCCAAAAACATTCAGTACTTC,CASSTVAKNIQYF
TRBD2,TRBJ2-3,.,TRBV7-9,TGTGCCAGCAGCCCAACCACTAGCGGGAGGGGAGATACGCAGTATTTT,CASSPTTSGRGDTQYF
TRBD2,TRBJ2-1,.,TRBV3-1/TRBV3-2,TGTGCCAGCAGCCATCTCGGACTAGCGGGATATAAGTTCTTC,CASSHLGLAGYKFF
TRBD1,TRBJ2-7,.,TRBV7-6,TGTGCCAGCAGCAAAGGGACAGGGGGATCCTACGAGCAGTACTTC,CASSKGTGGSYEQYF
TRBD1,TRBJ1-1,.,TRBV14,TGTGCCAGCAGCACCCGGGACAGGCCAAAGAACACTGAAGCTTTCTTT,CASSTRDRPKNTEAFF
TRBD2,TRBJ2-2,.,TRBV19,TGTGCCAGTAGTATAGTAGGAAGCGGGAGACGGGATGGGGAGCTGTTTTTT,CASSIVGSGRRDGELFF
.,TRBJ2-6,once,TRBV21-1,TGTGCCAGCAGCAAAGCGGGGAGGGGGGCCAACGTCCTGACTTTC,CASSKAGRGANVLTF
.,TRBJ2-2,.,TRBV7-8,TGTGCCAGCAGCTTAGTGGGACTTCCCGGGGAGCTGTTTTTT,CASSLVGLPGELFF
.,TRBJ2-3,.,TRBV5-1,TGCGCCAGCAGCTTGCTAGCGTCGGGCACAGATACGCAGTATTTT,CASSLLASGTDTQYF
.,TRBJ2-1,.,TRBV6-1,TGTGCCAGCAGTGAAGACGGAGGGGATGAGCAGTTCTTC,CASSEDGGDEQFF
.,TRBJ1-5,.,TRBV30,TGTGCCGCGAGACACGGGGGCAATCAGCCCCAGCATTTT,CAARHGGNQPQHF
.,TRBJ2-7,.,TRBV2,TGTGCCAGCAGAAGAGACAGCTACGAGCAGTACTTC,CASRRDSYEQYF
TRBD1,TRBJ1-1,.,TRBV14,TGTGCCAGCAGCCAAGAGGGGACAGGTTGGATCCCTGAAGCTTTCTTT,CASSQEGTGWIPEAFF
.,TRBJ2-2,.,TRBV5-1,TGCGCCAGCAGCTTGGAGGCCCCGAGGACCGGGGAGCTGTTTTTT,CASSLEAPRTGELFF
.,TRBJ2-5,once,TRBV18,TGTGCCAGCTCACCACGGGGGCTAGCGGCCAAAGAGACCCAGTACTTC,CASSPRGLAAKETQYF
.,TRBJ1-4,few,TRBV19,TGTGCCAGTAGTATAGCCCAATGGCGGAAACCCGATGAAAAACTGTTTTTT,CASSIAQWRKPDEKLFF
TRBD1,TRBJ2-1,.,TRBV4-3,TGCGCCAGCAGCCGAAACAGGGGCTCCTACAATGAGCAGTTCTTC,CASSRNRGSYNEQFF
.,TRBJ1-1,.,TRBV5-5,TGTGCCAGCAGCTTATTATACACTGAAGCTTTCTTT,CASSLLYTEAFF
.,TRBJ1-2,.,TRBV18,TGTGCCAGCTCACCCGGGTCGAAAGAGGGCTACACCTTC,CASSPGSKEGYTF
.,TRBJ2-1,.,TRBV12-5,TGTGCTAGTGGTTTGAATTTTTACCGGGACTCCGACTACAATGAGCAGTTCTTC,CASGLNFYRDSDYNEQFF
.,TRBJ2-2,.,TRBV19,TGTGCCAGTAGTCTCCAGGGGTACACCGGGGAGCTGTTTTTT,CASSLQGYTGELFF
.,TRBJ2-6,.,TRBV7-8,TGTGCCAGCAGCCGGACGGGGACTGGGGCCAACGTCCTGACTTTC,CASSRTGTGANVLTF
TRBD2,TRBJ2-3,.,TRBV11-2,TGTGCCAGCCGCTACAGAGGCGGGAGGGCCAAGGATACGCAGTATTTT,CASRYRGGRAKDTQYF
.,TRBJ2-2,.,TRBV4-1,TGCGCCACACAGCCCCCTGGCACCGGGGAGCTGTTTTTT,CATQPPGTGELFF
.,TRBJ1-2,.,TRBV30,TGTGCCTGGAGCTTCACGGGACTCGGGAACTATGGCTACACCTTC,CAWSFTGLGNYGYTF
TRBD1,TRBJ2-5,.,TRBV5-8,TGTGCCAGCAGCCTCCTGACAGGGTGGCAAGAGACCCAGTACTTC,CASSLLTGWQETQYF
TRBD1,TRBJ2-7,.,TRBV12-3/TRBV12-4,TGTGCCAGCAGTTCAAACAGGGGCCACGAGCAGTACTTC,CASSSNRGHEQYF
.,TRBJ1-2,.,TRBV19,TGTGCCAGTACCCCCAAGGCGGGGGCGCGGTCCTATGGCTACACCTTC,CASTPKAGARSYGYTF
TRBD1,TRBJ2-1,.,TRBV5-6,TGTGCCAGCAGGTACGGGACAGACCTCTACAATGAGCAGTTCTTC,CASRYGTDLYNEQFF
.,TRBJ1-1,.,TRBV5-1,TGCGCCAGCAGCGAATCCCCGCTTAGTCCGGCTTTCTTT,CASSESPLSPAFF
TRBD1,TRBJ1-2,.,TRBV19,TGTGCCAGTAGGACAACAGGGGTTTGGGGCTACACCTTC,CASRTTGVWGYTF
TRBD2,TRBJ2-1,.,TRBV7-2,TGTGCCAGCAGCTTAGTATCTAGCGGGATCTCTCACAATGAGCAGTTCTTC,CASSLVSSGISHNEQFF
TRBD1,TRBJ2-5,.,TRBV11-2,TGTGCCAGCAGTCCCACAGGGGGCGCAGAGACCCAGTACTTC,CASSPTGGAETQYF
TRBD2,TRBJ2-1,.,TRBV19,TGTGCCAGTAGCTCGTTTAGCGGGAGTCCGGGGAATGAGCAGTTCTTC,CASSSFSGSPGNEQFF